A single sample is the source of the 22 T cell receptor beta chains below, sequenced in a study of shared clonotypes between healthy human individuals. This table comes from immunoSEQ multiplex PCR, and its TCRdb copy is limited to in-frame clones, with some not included. The table records approximately 440,000 clones, roughly four fifths of them present only once. Specimen: PBMCs. These receptors were taken from a woman in her thirties or forties in good health. Some clones in this sample may be carry-over from other donors' samples.

This clone has only a few counts. At the DNA level, this CDR3 is encoded by other sequences in the same sample as well. CDR3 region: CATSREGTDTQYF. The CDR3 DNA reads as TGTGCCACCAGCAGAGAGGGAACAGATACGCAGTATTTT. V usage is TRBV15 and J usage is TRBJ2-3; D gene unclear. Germline lookup yields CDR1 LNHNV and CDR2 YYDKDF (reference sequence). The ends were cut back, 0 bases at V and 3 bases at J, with 4 bases in the middle. This CDR3 is 13 amino acids long.

CDR3 loop: CASSLGGLMPGANVLTF. For the CDR3, the DNA is TGTGCCAGCAGCTTGGGGGGACTGATGCCTGGGGCCAACGTCCTGACTTTC. V usage is TRBV5-4 and J usage is TRBJ2-6; maybe TRBD2 (6 bases). Germline CDR1 SGHNT, CDR2 YYREEE (reference sequence). The CDR3 covers 17 residues. Trimming removed 0 bases from V and 2 bases from J, with 12 bases in between.

This clone was detected once. The chain combines TRBV9 with TRBJ2-1; D is perhaps TRBD2 (7 bases). The V gene's germline CDR1 is SGDLS and CDR2 YYNGEE. Trimming shortened V by 2 bases and J by 8 bases, and 23 bases separated the two germline ends. CDR3 size: 17 residues. As DNA, the CDR3 is TGTGCCAGCAGCGTGGATGGGAGGGGCCCCTGGGGGCATGAGCAGTTCTTC. This encodes CASSVDGRGPWGHEQFF.

The rearrangement joins TRBV12-5 to TRBJ2-2; 9 bases map to TRBD1. Trimming at V came to 4 bases and at J to 7 bases, leaving 7 bases not matched to a gene. The CDR3 covers 15 residues. From germline, CDR1 is LGHNT and CDR2 FRNRAP. The CDR3 spells CASGSGQGNGGELFF. The CDR3 nucleotides are TGTGCTAGTGGTTCGGGACAGGGTAATGGCGGGGAGCTGTTTTTT. The complete variable domain, with remaining parts taken from reference TRBV12-5 and TRBJ2-2, reads DARVTQTPRHKVTEMGQEVTMRCQPILGHNTVFWYRQTMMQGLELLAYFRNRAPLDDSGMPKDRFSAEMPDATLATLKIQPSEPRDSAVYFCASGSGQGNGGELFFGEGSRLTVL.

The V gene is TRBV19, the J gene TRBJ2-2; 10 nucleotides align to TRBD2. Looked up from germline, CDR1 is LNHDA and CDR2 is SQIVND (reference sequence). The CDR3 spans 15 residues. J was trimmed by 0 bases and V by 8 bases; bases with no gene match: 3. The CDR3 here is CASRLAGANTGELFF. CDR3 nucleotides: TGTGCCAGTCGGCTAGCGGGGGCGAACACCGGGGAGCTGTTTTTT.

The rearrangement joins TRBV5-1 to TRBJ1-1; tentatively, D is TRBD1 (5 bases). The CDR3 covers 14 residues. Germline CDR1 SGHRS, CDR2 YFSETQ. V dropped 0 bases and J dropped 7 bases, with 13 bases sitting between them. DNA for the CDR3: TGCGCCAGCAGCTTGGGCAGGGAGGTGGTTGAAGCTTTCTTT. This sequence encodes CASSLGREVVEAFF. The full variable domain, rest sourced from reference TRBV5-1 and TRBJ1-1, is KAGVTQTPRYLIKTRGQQVTLSCSPISGHRSVSWYQQTPGQGLQFLFEYFSETQRNKGNFPGRFSGRQFSNSRSEMNVSTLELGDSALYLCASSLGREVVEAFFGQGTRLTVV.

This rearrangement joins TRBV18 to TRBJ2-6; D remains unclear. CDR3 length equals 15 residues. V shed 6 bases and J shed 0 bases, with 9 bases lying between them. Germline V gene sequence: CDR1 KGHSH, CDR2 LQKENI. The CDR3 loop reads CASSRTASGANVLTF. For the CDR3, the DNA is TGTGCCAGCTCCCGAACAGCCTCTGGGGCCAACGTCCTGACTTTC.

The chain uses TRBV2 and TRBJ2-1; 7 bases are shared with TRBD2. CDR1 is SNHLY and CDR2 is FYNNEI in the germline V gene. The CDR3 runs 14 residues. V gave up 8 bases and J gave up 4 bases; unmatched junction bases: 8. CDR3 sequence: CASAGDSRYNEQFF. As DNA, the CDR3 is TGTGCCAGCGCGGGGGACTCCCGATACAATGAGCAGTTCTTC.

The gene calls are TRBV20-1 and TRBJ1-1; D unresolved. The germline CDR1 and CDR2 sequences are DFQATT and SNEGSKA (reference sequence). This CDR3 is 11 amino acids long. V was trimmed by 3 bases and J by 1 base, leaving 3 bases between them. The CDR3 here is CSARANTEAFF. CDR3 bases: TGCAGTGCTAGGGCGAACACTGAAGCTTTCTTT.

This clone was recorded at least ten times. Other DNA sequences of this sample code for an identical CDR3. The J gene is TRBJ2-5, the V gene TRBV7-9, with 9 bases aligning to TRBD1. The CDR3 is 14 amino acids. Germline V lookup: CDR1 SEHNR, CDR2 FQNEAQ (reference sequence). Trimming at V came to 4 bases and at J to 5 bases, leaving 5 bases not matched to a gene. The CDR3 protein is CASSSITGGETQYF. CDR3 DNA: TGTGCCAGCAGCTCCATCACAGGGGGCGAGACCCAGTACTTC.

Regarding this clone: A far more abundant clone sits one base away, making this likely a read error. The chain employs TRBV11-2 and TRBJ1-2; TRBD1 agrees at 9 bases. Germline CDR1 is SGHAT and CDR2 is FQNNGV. The CDR3 extends over 15 amino acids. As DNA, the CDR3 is TGTGCCGGCAGCTTAGGGACAGGGTCCGACTATGGCTACACCTTC. It yields the protein CAGSLGTGSDYGYTF.

This clone was observed a handful of times. The genes are TRBV5-1 and TRBJ2-5; D may be TRBD1 (6 bases). Germline V lookup: CDR1 SGHRS, CDR2 YFSETQ. The germline V and J ends were trimmed by 4 bases and 5 bases, with 15 bases remaining between them. The CDR3 length is 14 residues. For the CDR3, the DNA is TGCGCCAGCAGCATCGGACAGACTACGGAGACCCAGTACTTC. Protein product: CASSIGQTTETQYF.

This chain joins TRBV19 and TRBJ1-1, with 8 nucleotides matching TRBD1. Looked up from germline, CDR1 is LNHDA and CDR2 is SQIVND (reference sequence). Trimming removed 9 bases from V and 11 bases from J; junction bases left unmatched: 14. This CDR3 is built from 13 residues. The CDR3 sequence is CASRGTGQGRAFF. CDR3 sequence (DNA): TGTGCCAGCCGAGGGACAGGACAAGGAAGGGCTTTCTTT.

The chain carries TRBV7-9 and TRBJ2-7; TRBD2 matches 13 bases. Trimming took 5 bases from V and 5 from J; bases not matched to a gene: 9. The CDR3 is 16 amino acids. Germline CDR1 SEHNR, CDR2 FQNEAQ (reference sequence). CDR3: CASSLWTSGRTDEQYF. As DNA, the CDR3 is TGTGCCAGCAGCCTGTGGACTAGCGGGAGAACGGACGAGCAGTACTTC.

A remark on this clone: With a much larger clone just one base away, this may be a read error. The rearrangement uses TRBV6-6 and TRBJ1-3; the match to TRBD1 covers 8 bases. CDR1 and CDR2 from the germline V gene are MNHNY and SVGAGI (reference sequence). The CDR3 runs to 14 residues. V was pared by 6 bases and J by 3 bases, with 4 bases of the junction left unmatched. CDR3 sequence (DNA): TGTGCCAGCAGCCCCGACAGGGGTGGAAACACCATATATTTT. Amino acid sequence: CASSPDRGGNTIYF.

The rearrangement uses TRBV5-1 and TRBJ2-3; no reliable D call. The CDR3 sequence is 13 residues long. The V gene lost 5 bases and the J gene lost 3 bases, with 10 bases spanning the gap. The germline CDR1 and CDR2 sequences are SGHRS and YFSETQ. The CDR3 nucleotides read TGCGCCAGCAGTTGGGCGAGTACAGATACGCAGTATTTT. Its protein is CASSWASTDTQYF.

V is TRBV5-1 and J is TRBJ2-6; 11 nucleotides agree with TRBD1. CDR1 and CDR2 (germline): SGHRS, YFSETQ. The V gene end was trimmed by 0 bases and the J gene end by 0 bases; junction bases not matched to a gene: 8. The CDR3 is 20 amino acids. This chain's CDR3 is CASSLAPGQGGISGANVLTF. The DNA for the CDR3 is TGCGCCAGCAGCTTGGCACCGGGACAGGGGGGTATCTCTGGGGCCAACGTCCTGACTTTC.

About this clone: The junction does not match germline at one end; this may be a read error. At the DNA level, this CDR3 is encoded by other sequences in the same sample as well. The chain recombines TRBV19 with TRBJ1-1, with D unresolved. Germline V gene lookup returns CDR1 LNHDA and CDR2 SQIVND (reference sequence). CDR3 length: 12 amino acids. The CDR3 DNA sequence: TGCGCCAGCAGTCGGTGGGAAACTGAAGCTTTCTTT. Translation gives CASSRWETEAFF.

This rearrangement joins TRBV9 to TRBJ1-1; a possible D gene is TRBD1 (6 bases). Trimming shortened V by 6 bases and J by 4 bases, and 10 bases separated the two germline ends. Germline V gene sequence: CDR1 SGDLS, CDR2 YYNGEE. The CDR3 totals 12 residues. The DNA of the CDR3 is TGTGCCAGCACGGGAGGGGGCACTGAAGCTTTCTTT. Encoded protein: CASTGGGTEAFF.

Details on this clone: An end of the junction differs from the germline gene, which may be a read error. The CDR3 DNA is TGTGCCGGCAGTTTATCCGGGGAAAAACTGTTTTTT. As protein: CAGSLSGEKLFF. The chain carries TRBV28 and TRBJ1-4; D remains ambiguous. This CDR3 region has 12 residues. Germline assignment: CDR1 MDHEN and CDR2 SYDVKM.

This chain connects TRBV10-3 to TRBJ2-1; a possible D gene is TRBD2 (6 bases). CDR1 and CDR2 from the germline V gene are ENHRY and SYGVKD. There are 17 residues in the CDR3. The ends were cut back, 0 bases at V and 6 bases at J, with 18 bases in the middle. The CDR3 protein is CAISESYGGGTVNEQFF. CDR3 bases: TGTGCCATCAGTGAGTCGTACGGGGGAGGTACAGTCAATGAGCAGTTCTTC.

This clone came up a few times. This likely reflects a read error, since a far larger clone is one base away. The V gene is TRBV29-1, the J gene TRBJ2-5; D call uncertain. Germline V gene data show CDR1 as SQVTM and CDR2 as ANQGSEA. The V end lost 6 bases, the J end lost 0 bases, and 8 bases lay between the germline ends. This CDR3 spans 12 amino acids. The CDR3 sequence: CSVGRNQETQYF. The CDR3 nucleotides are TGCAGCGTCGGACGGAACCAAGAGACCCAGTACTTC.